The present T cell receptor beta chain was sequenced within a study of T cells in tuberculosis (dated by TCRdb to the late 2010s). Study-level background: To characterize T cells specific for the mycobacterial lipid antigen glucose monomycolate (GMM), the study used CD1B tetramers together with high-throughput TCR immunosequencing. A South African clinical cohort compared IGRA-negative adolescents, IGRA-positive adolescents with latent tuberculosis and adults with active tuberculosis, 10 to 11 per group. PBMC from patients with active tuberculosis were archived either before the start of standard anti-tuberculosis treatment or within 7 days of starting that treatment.

In the paper's terms, the time point label means: new active TB diagnosis, blood taken before or within 7 days of starting treatment. The active tuberculosis patients were newly diagnosed, HIV-seronegative South African adults aged 18 years or older. Confirmation of active tuberculosis was based on positive sputum smear microscopy and/or a positive M. tuberculosis culture. Immunosequencing was performed on unsorted cryopreserved PBMC, with roughly 100,000 T cells per clinical donor covered on average. Study-wide conclusions, independent of this receptor: Active tuberculosis TCR-alpha repertoires showed smaller mean NN-distances to GMM-specific TCRs than IGRA-negative controls, suggesting clonal expansion of these TCRs. The smaller NN-distances were partly driven by shorter CDR3-alpha lengths in active tuberculosis patients, and the difference for TCR-beta did not reach statistical significance. Using GEM motif frequencies, a classifier achieved about 70% accuracy, whereas a classifier built on the diverse GMM-specific repertoire got to under 90% accuracy (AUROC over 0.8). Clinical samples were chosen by availability of cryopreserved specimens, and active tuberculosis cases were adults while controls were adolescents.

TCR libraries were generated with the immunoSEQ multiplex PCR assay, using TCR-beta and/or TCR-alpha/delta assays for each sample. Amplified TCR libraries were sequenced on the Illumina high-throughput platform. Concerning the study's data processing: Clustering and dimensionality reduction relied on pairwise TCRdist distances among GMM-specific receptors from T cells that were either sorted ex vivo or expanded in vitro. Each clinical repertoire was assigned a mean NN-distance score, defined as the average TCRdist to the nearest 10% of tetramer-positive reference sequences. GEM TCR motif frequency was calculated as the fraction of unique TCRs that matched known GEM sequences in V/J usage and CDR3 length. Active tuberculosis was classified by linear discriminant analysis with leave-one-out cross-validation, implemented in scikit-learn. The immuneACCESS repertoire file appears here via TCRdb, limited to in-frame rearrangements. These files lack a portion of the clones; in checked studies, under half of the deficit traces to unresolved V genes, and the cause of the others is not known. V, J and clone size derive from that table, while D and trimming were established from the DNA sequence. This sample is represented by about 33,000 clones; about 92% of them were singletons. The ten largest make up 7% of the sample.

In the case of this clone: Its antigen is unknown. Base quality data are lacking; no much larger clone is found one base away.

The V end gives up 0 bases and the J end 5 bases, leaving 6 bases in the junction not matched to a gene. Inclusive of the bounding cysteine and phenylalanine, the CDR3 is 15 residues long. Only the CDR3 region is kept as DNA, spanning 45 bases read in frame from base 1. The CDR1 and CDR2 encoded by the germline V gene are MGHRA and YSYEKL. The sequence was collected from an adult with tuberculosis. Some clones in this sample may be carry-over from other donors' samples. The chain employs TRBV4-1 and TRBJ2-5; TRBD1 matches 7 bases in the middle. The sequenced sample was PBMCs, obtained at tuberculosis diagnosis. The CDR3 protein is CASSQDHTGAETQYF. The DNA is as follows: TGCGCCAGCAGCCAAGATCATACAGGGGCTGAGACCCAGTACTTC.